This T cell receptor (beta chain) is drawn from a study of blood T cell repertoires in COVID-19. Background on the study: The study drew acute and convalescent COVID-19 samples from the United States, Italy and Spain. From T cells, B-cell-depleted T cells, or PBMCs came the material, which was cDNA or gDNA.

Methods used by the authors: Amplification of reference gene primers provided the estimated nucleated cell counts. The method was immunoSEQ multiplex PCR; TCRdb's version includes in-frame clones alone and lacks a portion of them. Clonal size and the V and J genes are those of that table, whereas D and trimming came from the DNA. The data hold 180,000 or so clones, with roughly 85% observed a single time. Specimen: peripheral blood. The clonotype comes from a man aged 55 to 69 with acute or convalescent COVID-19.

The CDR3 here is CASSLHGTSGTDTQYF. DNA of the CDR3: TGCGCCAGCAGCCTCCATGGGACTAGCGGAACAGATACGCAGTATTTT. The gene calls are TRBV4-1 and TRBJ2-3; 11 nucleotides line up with TRBD2. V lost 4 bases and J lost 3; bases outside the gene matches: 6. CDR3 length equals 16 residues. Germline values: CDR1 MGHRA, CDR2 YSYEKL.